The source of this T cell receptor (beta chain) is a study of T cells in Graves' hyperthyroidism and ophthalmopathy. V gave up 6 bases and J gave up 3 bases; unmatched junction bases: 9. The CDR3 covers 15 residues. Per germline, CDR1 LGHNT and CDR2 FRNRAP. These patients, aged 18 to 65, had recently diagnosed hyperthyroidism lasting under 2 months. From RNA transcripts, TCR beta CDR3 regions were amplified. The HTBI primer set drove a first-round RT-PCR of the TCR CDR3. A single record per CDR3 protein comes from TCRdb applying MiXCR to the multiplex PCR reads. In the table there are approximately 560,000 distinct CDR3 sequences, about 43% of which are singletons.

The clonotype originates from a woman under 30 with Graves' hyperthyroidism. Sequencing was performed on peripheral blood or thyroid tissue (not recorded which). The rearrangement uses TRBV12-5 and TRBJ2-7; 9 bases map to TRBD1. The CDR3 DNA reads TGTGCTAGTGGCCAAGGGAGACAGGGGGTCTACGAGCAGTACTTC. It yields the protein CASGQGRQGVYEQYF. Based on the CDR3 plus reference TRBV12-5 and TRBJ2-7, the full variable domain is DARVTQTPRHKVTEMGQEVTMRCQPILGHNTVFWYRQTMMQGLELLAYFRNRAPLDDSGMPKDRFSAEMPDATLATLKIQPSEPRDSAVYFCASGQGRQGVYEQYFGPGTRLTVT.